The clone carrying this T cell receptor (beta chain) was found a few times. This specimen comes from a study of blood T cell repertoires in COVID-19. Overall study: COVID-19 samples collected from the United States, Italy and Spain covered acute and convalescent phases. Sources were T cells, B-cell-depleted T cells, or PBMCs; the material itself was cDNA or gDNA.

Clones were sequenced by immunoSEQ multiplex PCR, and TCRdb holds only the in-frame ones, with some missing. The table lists 50,000 or so clones, around three quarters of them singletons. Losses at the gene ends were 0 bases for V and 2 bases for J; bases not matched to a gene: 7. The CDR3 extends over 16 amino acids. Germline CDR1 is MGHRA and CDR2 is YSYEKL. Source material: peripheral blood. The receptor comes from a man aged 70-80 years with acute or convalescent COVID-19. The chain links TRBV4-1 to TRBJ2-7; 7 nucleotides match TRBD1. CDR3 in amino acids: CASSQEGQPRAYEQYF. CDR3 sequence (DNA): TGCGCCAGCAGCCAAGAGGGACAGCCGAGGGCCTACGAGCAGTACTTC.